This T cell receptor (beta chain) was recorded in a study of spatial heterogeneity in lung cancer. The junction had 5 bases not matched to a gene; V was cut back by 10 bases and J by 5 bases. The CDR3 runs to 13 residues. The germline gives CDR1 SEHNR, CDR2 FQNEAQ (reference sequence). The time point: sample taken at primary tumor resection. Every molecule of TCR cDNA had its own unique molecular identifier. TCRdb redid the calling of the 5' RACE reads with MiXCR, one entry per CDR3 protein. This repertoire shows thousands of distinct CDR3 sequences, 11% found once; its top ten account for around 12%. Study observations and caveats: Within tumors, counts of expanded alpha and beta TCRs tracked tumor mutation counts.

By sample share, this clonotype is medium-sized. Its target is not known. The rearrangement uses TRBV7-9 and TRBJ2-7, with 13 bases matching TRBD2. The sequence was obtained from a male donor with early-stage non-small cell lung cancer. The sequences come from lung tumor tissue, collected at surgery. The CDR3 loop is CATQTSGRHEQYF. CDR3 DNA: TGTGCCACACAGACTAGCGGGAGGCACGAGCAGTACTTC.